One and the same sample provided the 32 T cell receptor beta chains below, sequenced in a study of cytomegalovirus exposure and HLA in healthy donors. PCR was performed using 60 Vbeta and 13 Jbeta primers. Method: immunoSEQ multiplex PCR; TCRdb's copy keeps in-frame clones and lacks some. The table has around 150,000 clones, over 75% seen once. Material: PBMCs. Receptors originate from a man aged 40-55 years in good health and CMV-seronegative.

The chain links TRBV6-6 to TRBJ2-5; weak D call: TRBD1 (6 bases). The CDR3 is made up of 13 amino acids. V was pared by 6 bases and J by 5 bases, with 13 bases between. Per the germline V gene, CDR1 is MNHNY and CDR2 is SVGAGI (reference sequence). DNA for the CDR3: TGTGCCAGCAGCAGACAGGAGGTGGAGACCCAGTACTTC. It codes for CASSRQEVETQYF.

The chain's CDR3 is CASSLEISSGFYEQYF. In DNA form, the CDR3 reads TGTGCCAGCAGCTTAGAGATATCTAGCGGTTTCTACGAGCAGTACTTC. The chain links TRBV11-2 to TRBJ2-7, with 7 nucleotides matching TRBD2. Germline loops: CDR1 SGHAT, CDR2 FQNNGV. This CDR3 has 16 amino acids. The V and J ends lost 0 bases and 3 bases, in that order; junction bases with no gene match: 8. Full variable domain (outside the CDR3, taken from reference TRBV11-2 and TRBJ2-7): EAGVAQSPRYKIIEKRQSVAFWCNPISGHATLYWYQQILGQGPKLLIQFQNNGVVDDSQLPKDRFSAERLKGVDSTLKIQPAKLEDSAVYLCASSLEISSGFYEQYFGPGTRLTVT.

This clone was counted only a few times. The chain is built from TRBV15 and TRBJ1-2; D not certain. Germline V gene data show CDR1 as LNHNV and CDR2 as YYDKDF (reference sequence). Trimming took off 1 base at V and 3 bases at J, with 9 bases between the two ends. This CDR3 is 14 amino acids long. Here the CDR3 DNA reads TGTGCCACCAGCAGAGGCGAACAGCACTATGGCTACACCTTC. Its protein is CATSRGEQHYGYTF.

V and J are TRBV9 and TRBJ1-2; D possibly corresponds to TRBD1 (6 bases). The germline CDR1 and CDR2 sequences are SGDLS and YYNGEE. V was shortened by 0 bases and J by 7 bases, with 13 bases between the two germline ends. This CDR3 has 14 amino acids. The CDR3 sequence is CASSVGGGASGYTF. CDR3 DNA sequence: TGTGCCAGCAGCGTAGGTGGGGGGGCAAGTGGCTACACCTTC.

This chain connects TRBV29-1 to TRBJ1-2; 7 bases are a match to TRBD1. The V gene's germline CDR1 is SQVTM and CDR2 ANQGSEA. Trimming cost V 4 bases and J 5 bases; bases outside gene matches: 7. The CDR3 consists of 13 residues. CDR3 sequence (DNA): TGCAGCGTTGCCCCCTCAGGGGGATATGGCTACACCTTC. It encodes CSVAPSGGYGYTF.

With respect to this clone: Germline and junction disagree at one end, which may indicate a read error. V and J are TRBV10-3 and TRBJ1-5; possibly TRBD1 for D (5 bases). This CDR3 has 14 residues. In germline, CDR1 is ENHRY, CDR2 SYGVKD. The CDR3: CAISAGREDQPQHF. DNA for the CDR3: TGTGCCATCAGTGCGGGCAGGGAGGATCAACCCCAGCATTTT.

This clone is labeled medium-sized. The chain uses TRBV6-5 and TRBJ1-1, with 7 bases lining up with TRBD1. Per germline, CDR1 MNHEY and CDR2 SVGAGI. This CDR3 is 13 amino acids long. J was trimmed by 3 bases and V by 7 bases; bases with no gene match: 5. The CDR3 spells CASTAGGDTEAFF. CDR3 nucleotides: TGTGCCAGCACCGCAGGGGGTGACACTGAAGCTTTCTTT.

CDR3 coding DNA: TGTGCCAGCTCAGGGTCTTCAGAGACCCAGTACTTC. Its protein product is CASSGSSETQYF. V is TRBV2 and J is TRBJ2-5, with a possible D match to TRBD1 (5 bases). Trimming took 8 bases from V and 4 from J, leaving 11 bases between them. Germline V gene sequence: CDR1 SNHLY, CDR2 FYNNEI. CDR3 size: 12 residues. The full variable domain, rest sourced from reference TRBV2 and TRBJ2-5, is EPEVTQTPSHQVTQMGQEVILRCVPISNHLYFYWYRQILGQKVEFLVSFYNNEISEKSEIFDDQFSVERPDGSNFTLKIRSTKLEDSAMYFCASSGSSETQYFGPGTRLLVL.

The chain has TRBV10-3 and TRBJ1-3; weak D call: TRBD1 (6 bases). The CDR3 has 15 residues. Per the germline V gene, CDR1 is ENHRY and CDR2 is SYGVKD. V was pared by 6 bases and J by 4 bases, with 16 bases between. The CDR3 reads CAIRGAGDPGNTIYF. The CDR3 DNA reads as TGTGCCATCAGGGGGGCGGGAGATCCCGGAAACACCATATATTTT.

This clone has a handful of counts. The chain links TRBV5-4 to TRBJ2-1; TRBD2 matches 8 bases. CDR1 is SGHNT and CDR2 is YYREEE in the germline V gene (reference sequence). The CDR3 consists of 14 residues. After removal of 5 bases from V and 6 bases from J, the junction contained 7 bases not matched to a gene. In DNA form, the CDR3 reads TGTGCCAGCAGAACGGGGGGGCCGGGCAATGAGCAGTTCTTC. It translates to CASRTGGPGNEQFF.

This chain connects TRBV6-1 to TRBJ2-7; D gene ambiguous. V lost 6 bases to trimming and J lost 5 bases, with 14 bases between them. The CDR3 spans 13 residues. Germline V CDR1 and CDR2: MNHNS, SASEGT. CDR3 loop: CASRDPRRHEQYF. DNA of the CDR3: TGTGCCAGCAGAGACCCGCGGCGCCACGAGCAGTACTTC.

The chain has TRBV27 and TRBJ2-7; 7 bases agree with TRBD1. With 2 bases clipped from V and 4 bases from J, the junction kept 5 bases outside the gene matches. Germline V gene sequence: CDR1 MNHEY, CDR2 SMNVEV (reference sequence). The CDR3 runs 14 residues. For the CDR3, the DNA is TGTGCCAGCAGTTTAGAGACAGGGAGATACGAGCAGTACTTC. This gives the protein CASSLETGRYEQYF.

The chain has TRBV9 and TRBJ1-1, with D unclear. V shed 4 bases and J shed 3 bases, with 19 bases lying between them. The CDR3 extends over 16 amino acids. Germline V gene sequence: CDR1 SGDLS, CDR2 YYNGEE. The DNA of the CDR3 is TGTGCCAGCAGCTCTCCTCGGTCGGGGTGGGACACTGAAGCTTTCTTT. Its protein product is CASSSPRSGWDTEAFF. The full variable domain, completed using reference TRBV9 and TRBJ1-1, is DSGVTQTPKHLITATGQRVTLRCSPRSGDLSVYWYQQSLDQGLQFLIQYYNGEERAKGNILERFSAQQFPDLHSELNLSSLELGDSALYFCASSSPRSGWDTEAFFGQGTRLTVV.

On this clone: The junction departs from the called germline gene at one end, perhaps through a read error. The chain recombines TRBV27 with TRBJ1-5, with 8 bases that match TRBD1. The CDR3 runs to 15 residues. Germline V gives CDR1 MNHEY, CDR2 SMNVEV (reference sequence). The CDR3 DNA follows: TGTGCCACCAGTTCCGACAGGGGAAGCAATCAGCCCCAGCATTTT. As protein: CATSSDRGSNQPQHF.

The chain carries TRBV4-1 and TRBJ2-5, with D possibly matching TRBD1 (5 bases). V gave up 5 bases and J gave up 5 bases, with 15 bases separating them. Looked up from germline, CDR1 is MGHRA and CDR2 is YSYEKL. This CDR3 is 14 amino acids long. The CDR3 protein is CASSSRQGDETQYF. In DNA, the CDR3 is TGCGCCAGCAGCTCACGACAAGGGGATGAGACCCAGTACTTC.

The chain uses TRBV27 and TRBJ2-7; 9 bases match TRBD2. Losses at the gene ends were 7 bases for V and 2 bases for J; bases not matched to a gene: 3. Germline CDR1 MNHEY, CDR2 SMNVEV (reference sequence). The CDR3 runs to 13 residues. CDR3 protein: CASKRGATYEQYF. CDR3 nucleotides: TGTGCCAGCAAGCGGGGGGCCACCTACGAGCAGTACTTC.

The chain has TRBV30 and TRBJ1-4; D is unresolved. The CDR3 runs to 14 residues. Trimming took 5 bases from V and 5 from J, leaving 15 bases between them. Germline lookup yields CDR1 GTSNPN and CDR2 SVGIG (reference sequence). CDR3 region: CAWGRGGLNEKLFF. CDR3 in DNA: TGTGCCTGGGGAAGAGGAGGTCTGAATGAAAAACTGTTTTTT.

Points on this clone: Other DNA sequences in the same sample also yield this CDR3. The chain is built from TRBV19 and TRBJ2-7, with D possibly matching TRBD1 (5 bases). CDR1 and CDR2 (germline): LNHDA, SQIVND (reference sequence). The length of the CDR3 is 13 residues. Deletions cut 2 bases from V and 0 bases from J, with 5 bases between. The CDR3: CASSIQGSYEQYF. CDR3 DNA sequence: TGTGCCAGTAGTATACAGGGCTCCTACGAGCAGTACTTC.

This clone was seen a handful of times. The rearrangement joins TRBV6-6 to TRBJ2-5; tentatively, D is TRBD2 (6 bases). The V gene lost 7 bases and the J gene lost 2 bases, with 14 bases spanning the gap. Germline V gene lookup returns CDR1 MNHNY and CDR2 SVGAGI (reference sequence). This CDR3 region has 14 residues. For the CDR3, the DNA is TGTGCCAGCACCCTGGGACTGTCGCAAGAGACCCAGTACTTC. Its protein product is CASTLGLSQETQYF.

The chain recombines TRBV30 with TRBJ1-6; TRBD1 is a possible D gene (6 bases). Trimming took off 3 bases at V and 10 bases at J, with 16 bases between the two ends. Germline CDR1 is GTSNPN and CDR2 is SVGIG (reference sequence). The CDR3 covers 14 residues. CDR3 protein: CAWRFGTSQSPLHF. DNA for the CDR3: TGTGCCTGGAGATTTGGGACAAGTCAATCACCCCTCCACTTT.

The rearrangement joins TRBV6-6 to TRBJ2-5; D may be TRBD1 (7 bases). From germline, CDR1 is MNHNY and CDR2 SVGAGI (reference sequence). This CDR3 has 14 amino acids. Deletions cut 2 bases from V and 2 bases from J, with 9 bases between. The CDR3 DNA sequence: TGTGCCAGCAGTTACGCGGGACAGCAAGAGACCCAGTACTTC. The encoded protein is CASSYAGQQETQYF.

This clone showed up just a few times. V usage is TRBV20-1 and J usage is TRBJ2-5; D is unresolved. The CDR3 consists of 11 residues. CDR1 and CDR2 (germline): DFQATT, SNEGSKA (reference sequence). Trimming left V 5 bases short and J 0 bases short, with 4 bases between. The DNA for the CDR3 is TGCAGTGCTCCCAACCAAGAGACCCAGTACTTC. Its protein product is CSAPNQETQYF.

J is TRBJ1-1 and V is TRBV16; D remains ambiguous. V was pared by 2 bases and J by 1 base, with 14 bases between. CDR1 and CDR2 (germline): KGHSY, FQNENV. The CDR3 consists of 16 residues. CDR3 bases: TGTGCCAGCAGCCAAGGTCGTGTGGGCACGAACACTGAAGCTTTCTTT. Its protein product is CASSQGRVGTNTEAFF.

J is TRBJ2-1 and V is TRBV9; TRBD2 matches at 9 bases. The CDR3 runs to 13 residues. From germline, CDR1 is SGDLS and CDR2 YYNGEE. J lost 10 bases, V lost 4 bases, and 6 bases had no gene match. The chain's CDR3 is CASSWRGGLEQFF. For the CDR3, the DNA is TGTGCCAGCAGCTGGCGGGGGGGTTTAGAGCAGTTCTTC.

This chain connects TRBV5-6 to TRBJ1-6, with TRBD1 as a possible D gene (5 bases). There are 13 residues in the CDR3. Germline V gene lookup returns CDR1 SGHDT and CDR2 YYEEEE. Trimming removed 4 bases from V and 9 bases from J, with 11 bases in between. CDR3 amino acids: CASSPAGGSPLHF. The CDR3 nucleotides read TGTGCCAGCAGCCCGGCGGGGGGTTCACCCCTCCACTTT.

This clone was found once. The rearrangement links TRBV1 to TRBJ2-1; the table assigns TRBD2, which was not confirmed against the DNA. TRBV1 is deemed a pseudogene. This CDR3 has 14 amino acids. The CDR3 sequence is CTSSQATSGDEQFF. The CDR3, as DNA: TGCACCAGCAGCCAAGCGACTAGTGGCGATGAGCAGTTCTTC.

The CDR3 region is CASSVPRTSGDTDTQYF. CDR3 DNA: TGTGCCAGCAGCGTCCCCCGTACCAGCGGGGACACAGATACGCAGTATTTT. The chain has TRBV9 and TRBJ2-3; TRBD2 matches at 7 bases. Unmatched junction bases numbered 11, after V lost 2 bases and J lost 2 bases. The germline gives CDR1 SGDLS, CDR2 YYNGEE. This CDR3 has 17 amino acids.

The gene calls are TRBV5-6 and TRBJ2-1; D not resolved. The CDR3 is 14 residues long. Germline V lookup: CDR1 SGHDT, CDR2 YYEEEE. V gave up 0 bases and J gave up 1 base, with 5 bases separating them. DNA of the CDR3: TGTGCCAGCAGCTTGGGTCCATCCTACAATGAGCAGTTCTTC. It is translated as CASSLGPSYNEQFF.

V is TRBV9 and J is TRBJ2-7; perhaps TRBD1 as D (5 bases). Trimming shortened V by 0 bases and J by 7 bases, and 17 bases separated the two germline ends. Germline-derived CDR1 and CDR2 are SGDLS and YYNGEE. The CDR3 is 15 amino acids. The DNA for the CDR3 is TGTGCCAGCAGCGTAGCCCAGGGCGGCGTCGGGGAGCAGTACTTC. As protein: CASSVAQGGVGEQYF. The variable domain in full, with the rest retrieved from reference TRBV9 and TRBJ2-7, is DSGVTQTPKHLITATGQRVTLRCSPRSGDLSVYWYQQSLDQGLQFLIQYYNGEERAKGNILERFSAQQFPDLHSELNLSSLELGDSALYFCASSVAQGGVGEQYFGPGTRLTVT.

With respect to this clone: The sample holds other DNA sequences that translate to the same CDR3. J is TRBJ2-7 and V is TRBV5-6, with 9 bases lining up with TRBD1. V gave up 2 bases and J gave up 3 bases; unmatched junction bases: 3. CDR3 size: 14 residues. CDR1 and CDR2 (germline): SGHDT, YYEEEE. CDR3 nucleotide sequence: TGTGCCAGCAGCTTTGGGACAGGGAGCTACGAGCAGTACTTC. This translates into CASSFGTGSYEQYF.

The CDR3 loop is CASTLRVGMRETQYF. The CDR3 DNA is TGTGCCAGCACCCTCAGGGTCGGAATGCGGGAGACCCAGTACTTC. The V and J genes are TRBV7-2 and TRBJ2-5; TRBD1 is a possible D gene (5 bases). CDR3 length equals 15 residues. Trimming stripped 7 bases from V and 5 bases from J, with 20 bases between. The germline V gene has CDR1 SGHTA and CDR2 FQGNSA.

This clone was found many times. The chain has TRBV4-2 and TRBJ1-4, with 9 nucleotides matching TRBD1. Germline V gene sequence: CDR1 LGHNA, CDR2 YNFKEQ. CDR3 length: 15 amino acids. V dropped 5 bases and J dropped 5; count of bases not matched to a gene: 6. The CDR3 region is CASSSPGQGNEKLFF. CDR3 coding DNA: TGTGCCAGCAGCTCACCGGGACAGGGAAATGAAAAACTGTTTTTT.